These T cell receptor beta chains were read from a single sample in a study of blood T cell repertoires in COVID-19. The table came from immunoSEQ multiplex PCR; TCRdb's copy has only in-frame clones and leaves some out. The repertoire holds about 140,000 clones, 76% seen once, with more than 3.5% in the top ten. Material: peripheral blood. The receptors shown here come from a woman aged 80 or over with active or convalescent COVID-19. CDR3s include the opening cysteine and the closing phenylalanine or tryptophan. Fields, in order: CDR3 protein, CDR3 DNA, D gene, J gene, V gene, clone size. A D gene is named only where the DNA matches it firmly. Expanded clones get a size class; other rows say once, few or many, or leave the size out.

cdr3_aa: CASSTTSGVNEQFF
cdr3_nt: TGTGCCAGCAGCACAACTAGCGGGGTCAATGAGCAGTTCTTC
d_call: TRBD2
j_call: TRBJ2-1
v_call: TRBV7-3
clone_size: -

cdr3_aa: CASSLGDRENEQFF
cdr3_nt: TGCGCCAGCAGCTTGGGGGACAGGGAGAATGAGCAGTTCTTC
d_call: TRBD1
j_call: TRBJ2-1
v_call: TRBV5-1
clone_size: -

cdr3_aa: CASSLSTGGVYEQYF
cdr3_nt: TGTGCCAGCAGTCTGTCGACAGGGGGAGTGTACGAGCAGTACTTC
d_call: TRBD1
j_call: TRBJ2-7
v_call: TRBV6-5
clone_size: -

cdr3_aa: CASSLSGARIGNTIYF
cdr3_nt: TGTGCCAGCAGCTTATCCGGCGCTAGAATCGGGAACACCATATATTTT
d_call: -
j_call: TRBJ1-3
v_call: TRBV7-8
clone_size: -

cdr3_aa: CASSPMGSNEQFF
cdr3_nt: TGTGCCAGCAGCCCGATGGGGAGCAATGAGCAGTTCTTC
d_call: -
j_call: TRBJ2-1
v_call: TRBV7-3
clone_size: -

cdr3_aa: CASSVGISLGLGANVLTF
cdr3_nt: TGTGCCAGCAGCGTAGGTATTTCGCTGGGGCTTGGGGCCAACGTCCTGACTTTC
d_call: -
j_call: TRBJ2-6
v_call: TRBV9
clone_size: -

cdr3_aa: CASYPVAGGSNTGELFF
cdr3_nt: TGTGCCAGCTACCCCGTAGCGGGGGGGTCGAACACCGGGGAGCTGTTTTTT
d_call: TRBD2
j_call: TRBJ2-2
v_call: TRBV7-2
clone_size: -

cdr3_aa: CASSQGGGDGYTF
cdr3_nt: TGTGCCAGCAGCCAAGGGGGAGGGGATGGCTACACCTTC
d_call: -
j_call: TRBJ1-2
v_call: TRBV3-1/TRBV3-2
clone_size: few

cdr3_aa: CASSVLQGRQFF
cdr3_nt: TGTGCCAGTAGTGTCTTACAGGGTCGGCAGTTCTTC
d_call: -
j_call: TRBJ2-1
v_call: TRBV19
clone_size: -

cdr3_aa: CASSQAVLPSTYTQYF
cdr3_nt: TGCGCCAGCAGCCAAGCGGTACTACCGAGCACATATACGCAGTATTTT
d_call: -
j_call: TRBJ2-3
v_call: TRBV4-1
clone_size: -

cdr3_aa: CASSPTGTYEQYF
cdr3_nt: TGTGCCAGCAGCCCGACAGGGACCTACGAGCAGTACTTC
d_call: TRBD1
j_call: TRBJ2-7
v_call: TRBV13
clone_size: -

cdr3_aa: CAWSKIRGYTF
cdr3_nt: TGTGCCTGGAGTAAAATCCGTGGCTACACCTTC
d_call: -
j_call: TRBJ1-2
v_call: TRBV30
clone_size: many

cdr3_aa: CASSRGQTNTDTQYF
cdr3_nt: TGTGCCAGCAGCAGGGGACAAACTAACACAGATACGCAGTATTTT
d_call: -
j_call: TRBJ2-3
v_call: TRBV5-4
clone_size: -

cdr3_aa: CASSHFSVAVVAGELFF
cdr3_nt: TGTGCCAGCTCACATTTTTCAGTGGCGGTTGTTGCCGGGGAGCTGTTTTTT
d_call: -
j_call: TRBJ2-2
v_call: TRBV18
clone_size: once

cdr3_aa: CASRAGQNYNSPLHF
cdr3_nt: TGTGCCAGCAGAGCGGGACAAAACTATAATTCACCCCTCCACTTT
d_call: -
j_call: TRBJ1-6
v_call: TRBV6-5
clone_size: -

cdr3_aa: CASTPRRDRGSPLHF
cdr3_nt: TGTGCCAGCACCCCAAGGCGGGACAGGGGTTCACCCCTCCACTTT
d_call: TRBD1
j_call: TRBJ1-6
v_call: TRBV28
clone_size: -

cdr3_aa: CASSLGVGGSTDTQYF
cdr3_nt: TGTGCCAGCAGCTTAGGAGTCGGGGGGAGCACAGATACGCAGTATTTT
d_call: TRBD2
j_call: TRBJ2-3
v_call: TRBV11-3
clone_size: once

cdr3_aa: CSASIRDYEQYF
cdr3_nt: TGCAGTGCTAGTATTAGAGACTACGAGCAGTACTTC
d_call: -
j_call: TRBJ2-7
v_call: TRBV20-1
clone_size: -

cdr3_aa: CASSTQYNYGYTF
cdr3_nt: TGTGCCAGTAGTACACAATATAACTATGGCTACACCTTC
d_call: -
j_call: TRBJ1-2
v_call: TRBV19
clone_size: few

cdr3_aa: CASSMTGHYGYTF
cdr3_nt: TGTGCCAGTAGTATGACAGGACACTATGGCTACACCTTC
d_call: -
j_call: TRBJ1-2
v_call: TRBV19
clone_size: -

cdr3_aa: CASSPSSGKNQPQHF
cdr3_nt: TGTGCCAGCAGCCCAAGCTCAGGGAAGAATCAGCCCCAGCATTTT
d_call: -
j_call: TRBJ1-5
v_call: TRBV3-1/TRBV3-2
clone_size: -

cdr3_aa: CACAGEGYTF
cdr3_nt: TGTGCCTGTGCTGGGGAGGGCTACACCTTC
d_call: -
j_call: TRBJ1-2
v_call: TRBV30
clone_size: -